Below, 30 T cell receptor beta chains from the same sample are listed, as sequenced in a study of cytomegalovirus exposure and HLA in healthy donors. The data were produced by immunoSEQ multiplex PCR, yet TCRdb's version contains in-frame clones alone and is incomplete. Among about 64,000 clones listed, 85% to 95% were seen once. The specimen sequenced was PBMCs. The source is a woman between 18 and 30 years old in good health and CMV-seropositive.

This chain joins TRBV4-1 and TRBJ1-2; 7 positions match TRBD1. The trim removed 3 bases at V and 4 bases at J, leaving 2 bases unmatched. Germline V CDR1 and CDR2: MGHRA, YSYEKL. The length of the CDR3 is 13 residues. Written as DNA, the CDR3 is TGCGCCAGCAGCCAGGGGGACAGCTATGGCTACACCTTC. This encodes CASSQGDSYGYTF.

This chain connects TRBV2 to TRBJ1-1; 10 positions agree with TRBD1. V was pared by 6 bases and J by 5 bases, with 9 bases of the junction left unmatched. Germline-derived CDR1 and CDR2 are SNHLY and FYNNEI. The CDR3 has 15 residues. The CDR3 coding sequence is TGTGCCAGCAGCAGACAGGGGGCCTTCGGGACTGAAGCTTTCTTT. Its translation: CASSRQGAFGTEAFF. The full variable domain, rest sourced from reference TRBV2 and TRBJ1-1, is EPEVTQTPSHQVTQMGQEVILRCVPISNHLYFYWYRQILGQKVEFLVSFYNNEISEKSEIFDDQFSVERPDGSNFTLKIRSTKLEDSAMYFCASSRQGAFGTEAFFGQGTRLTVV.

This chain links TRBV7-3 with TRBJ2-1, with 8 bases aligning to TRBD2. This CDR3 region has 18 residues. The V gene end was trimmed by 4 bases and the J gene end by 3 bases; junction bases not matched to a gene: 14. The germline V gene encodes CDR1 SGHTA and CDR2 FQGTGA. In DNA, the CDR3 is TGTGCCAGCAGCTCCCTAGGGGCGGGGGGCAGCGACTACAATGAGCAGTTCTTC. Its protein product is CASSSLGAGGSDYNEQFF.

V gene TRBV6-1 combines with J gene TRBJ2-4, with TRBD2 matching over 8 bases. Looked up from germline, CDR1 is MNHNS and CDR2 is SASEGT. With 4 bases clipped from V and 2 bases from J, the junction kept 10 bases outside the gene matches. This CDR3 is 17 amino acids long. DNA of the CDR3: TGTGCCAGCAGTGGTCCGGGACTAGACGCAACCAAAAACATTCAGTACTTC. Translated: CASSGPGLDATKNIQYF.

CDR3 loop: CASSLRGGFNQPQHF. CDR3 nucleotide sequence: TGTGCCAGCAGTTTACGAGGGGGCTTCAATCAGCCCCAGCATTTT. The chain uses TRBV28 and TRBJ1-5, with 7 bases that match TRBD1. Unmatched junction bases numbered 4, after V lost 2 bases and J lost 3 bases. CDR3 length equals 15 residues. CDR1 and CDR2 from the germline V gene are MDHEN and SYDVKM.

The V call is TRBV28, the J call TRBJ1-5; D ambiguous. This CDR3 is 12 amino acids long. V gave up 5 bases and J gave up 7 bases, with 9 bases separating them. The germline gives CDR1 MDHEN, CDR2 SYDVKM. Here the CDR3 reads CASSPFMQPQHF. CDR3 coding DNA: TGTGCCAGCAGTCCTTTTATGCAGCCCCAGCATTTT. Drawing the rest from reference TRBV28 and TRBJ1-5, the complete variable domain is DVKVTQSSRYLVKRTGEKVFLECVQDMDHENMFWYRQDPGLGLRLIYFSYDVKMKEKGDIPEGYSVSREKKERFSLILESASTNQTSMYLCASSPFMQPQHFGDGTRLSIL.

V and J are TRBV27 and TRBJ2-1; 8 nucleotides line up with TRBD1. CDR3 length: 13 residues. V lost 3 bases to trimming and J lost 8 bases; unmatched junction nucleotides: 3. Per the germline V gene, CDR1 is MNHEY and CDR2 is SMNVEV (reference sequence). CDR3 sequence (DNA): TGTGCCAGCAGTTTTGCAGGGGGCGATGAGCAGTTCTTC. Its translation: CASSFAGGDEQFF.

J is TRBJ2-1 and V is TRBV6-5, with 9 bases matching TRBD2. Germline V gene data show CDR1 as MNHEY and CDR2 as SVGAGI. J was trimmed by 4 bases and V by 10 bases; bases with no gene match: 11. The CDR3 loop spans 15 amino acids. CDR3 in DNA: TGTGCCACCAAGGGGGAGCGGGAGGAGTACAATGAGCAGTTCTTC. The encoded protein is CATKGEREEYNEQFF.

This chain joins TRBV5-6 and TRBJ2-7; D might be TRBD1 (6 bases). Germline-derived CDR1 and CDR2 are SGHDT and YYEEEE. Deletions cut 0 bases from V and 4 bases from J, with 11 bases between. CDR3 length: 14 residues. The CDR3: CASSLGGGGYEQYF. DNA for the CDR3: TGTGCCAGCAGCTTGGGTGGGGGCGGATACGAGCAGTACTTC. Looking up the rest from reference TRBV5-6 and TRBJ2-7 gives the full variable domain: DAGVTQSPTHLIKTRGQQVTLRCSPKSGHDTVSWYQQALGQGPQFIFQYYEEEERQRGNFPDRFSGHQFPNYSSELNVNALLLGDSALYLCASSLGGGGYEQYFGPGTRLTVT.

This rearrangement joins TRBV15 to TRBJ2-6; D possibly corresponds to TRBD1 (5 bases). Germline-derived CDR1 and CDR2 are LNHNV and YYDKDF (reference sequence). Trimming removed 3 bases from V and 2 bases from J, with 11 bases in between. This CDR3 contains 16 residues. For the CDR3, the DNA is TGTGCCACCAGCAGTAGTCCAGGGACTGGGGCCAACGTCCTGACTTTC. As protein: CATSSSPGTGANVLTF.

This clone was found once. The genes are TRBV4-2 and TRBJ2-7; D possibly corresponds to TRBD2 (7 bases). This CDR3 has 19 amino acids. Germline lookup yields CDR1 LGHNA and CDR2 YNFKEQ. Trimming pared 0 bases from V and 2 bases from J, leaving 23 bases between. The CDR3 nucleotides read TGTGCCAGCAGCCAAGATAGGATGGGGGGGCGGACCGGGGCCTACGAGCAGTACTTC. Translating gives CASSQDRMGGRTGAYEQYF.

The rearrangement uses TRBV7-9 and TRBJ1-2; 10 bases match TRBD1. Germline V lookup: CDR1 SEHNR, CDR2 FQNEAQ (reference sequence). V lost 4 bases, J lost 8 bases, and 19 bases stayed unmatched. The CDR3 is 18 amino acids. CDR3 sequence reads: CASSSSPWDRGPIGGYTF. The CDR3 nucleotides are TGTGCCAGCAGCTCATCGCCCTGGGACAGGGGACCCATCGGAGGCTACACCTTC. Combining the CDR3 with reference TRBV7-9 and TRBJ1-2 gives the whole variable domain DTGVSQNPRHKITKRGQNVTFRCDPISEHNRLYWYRQTLGQGPEFLTYFQNEAQLEKSRLLSDRFSAERPKGSFSTLEIQRTEQGDSAMYLCASSSSPWDRGPIGGYTFGSGTRLTVV.

The CDR3 bases are TGTGCCTGGAGTGTACCTCCGCAGGGGAAATTCGAGCCCCAGCATTTT. It encodes CAWSVPPQGKFEPQHF. The chain uses TRBV30 and TRBJ1-5; D may be TRBD1 (6 bases). The V end was cut by 0 bases, the J end by 8 bases, with 20 bases between. The CDR3 extends over 16 amino acids. The germline V gene encodes CDR1 GTSNPN and CDR2 SVGIG (reference sequence).

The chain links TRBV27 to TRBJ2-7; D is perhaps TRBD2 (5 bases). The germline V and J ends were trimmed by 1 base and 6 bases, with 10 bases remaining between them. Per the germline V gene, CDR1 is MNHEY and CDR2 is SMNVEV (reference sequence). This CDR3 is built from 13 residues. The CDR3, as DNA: TGTGCCAGCAGTTTATACCCCGCGGGCGAGCAGTACTTC. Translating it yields CASSLYPAGEQYF.

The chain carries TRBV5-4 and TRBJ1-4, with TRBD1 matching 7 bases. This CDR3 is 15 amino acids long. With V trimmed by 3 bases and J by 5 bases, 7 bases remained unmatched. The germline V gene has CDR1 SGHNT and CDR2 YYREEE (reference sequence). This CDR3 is CASSSGTAKNEKLFF. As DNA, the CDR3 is TGTGCCAGCAGCTCCGGGACAGCAAAAAATGAAAAACTGTTTTTT.

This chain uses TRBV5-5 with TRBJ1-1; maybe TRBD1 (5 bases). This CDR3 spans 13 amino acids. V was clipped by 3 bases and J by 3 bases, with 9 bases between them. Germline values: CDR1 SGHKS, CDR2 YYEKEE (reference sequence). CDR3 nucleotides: TGTGCCAGCAGCTCTGACAGCCACACTGAAGCTTTCTTT. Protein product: CASSSDSHTEAFF.

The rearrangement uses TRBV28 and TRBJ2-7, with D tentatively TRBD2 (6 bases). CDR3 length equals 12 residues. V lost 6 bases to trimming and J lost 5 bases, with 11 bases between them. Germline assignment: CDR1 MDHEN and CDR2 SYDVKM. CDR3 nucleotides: TGTGCCAGCAGCCTAGGAGGGGACGAGCAGTACTTC. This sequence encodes CASSLGGDEQYF.

CDR3 sequence (DNA): TGCGCCAGCAATTCCCTTACAGGGGGCGGAATAACCGGGGAGCTGTTTTTT. Translation gives CASNSLTGGGITGELFF. The chain couples TRBV5-1 to TRBJ2-2; TRBD1 aligns across 9 bases. The CDR3 extends over 17 amino acids. The germline CDR1 and CDR2 sequences are SGHRS and YFSETQ. Trimming took 6 bases from V and 5 from J; bases not matched to a gene: 14.

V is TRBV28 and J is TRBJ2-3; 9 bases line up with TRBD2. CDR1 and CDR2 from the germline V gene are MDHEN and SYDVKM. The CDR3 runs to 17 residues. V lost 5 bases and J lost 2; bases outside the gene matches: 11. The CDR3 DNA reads TGTGCCAGCAGTAAATATAGCGGGAGAGCCTACACAGATACGCAGTATTTT. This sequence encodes CASSKYSGRAYTDTQYF.

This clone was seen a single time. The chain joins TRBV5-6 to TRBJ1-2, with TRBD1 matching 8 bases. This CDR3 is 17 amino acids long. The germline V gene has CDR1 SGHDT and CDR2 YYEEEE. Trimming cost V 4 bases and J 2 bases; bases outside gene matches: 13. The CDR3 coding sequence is TGTGCCAGCAGCCTGAGCGCGGACAGGGTATCCAACTATGGCTACACCTTC. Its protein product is CASSLSADRVSNYGYTF.

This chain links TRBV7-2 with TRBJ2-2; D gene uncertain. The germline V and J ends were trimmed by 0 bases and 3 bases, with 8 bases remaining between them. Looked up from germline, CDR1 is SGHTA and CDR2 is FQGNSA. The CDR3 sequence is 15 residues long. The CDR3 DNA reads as TGTGCCAGCAGCTTAGCATTATCCTACACCGGGGAGCTGTTTTTT. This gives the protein CASSLALSYTGELFF.

CDR3: CASSLNSGGYNEQFF. The CDR3 DNA reads TGTGCCAGCAGCTTAAATAGCGGGGGGTACAATGAGCAGTTCTTC. This chain links TRBV7-3 with TRBJ2-1; TRBD2 agrees at 10 bases. The CDR3 sequence is 15 residues long. The ends lost 1 base at V and 4 bases at J; junction bases unmatched: 1. Per germline, CDR1 SGHTA and CDR2 FQGTGA.

The CDR3 DNA follows: TGTGCCAGCAGCCGCGGAGTTAGGGAGACCCAGTACTTC. It is translated as CASSRGVRETQYF. V usage is TRBV5-8 and J usage is TRBJ2-5; no firm D call. The V end lost 4 bases, the J end lost 5 bases, and 12 bases lay between the germline ends. Germline V gene lookup returns CDR1 SGHTS and CDR2 YDEGEE. This CDR3 contains 13 residues. The whole variable domain, remainder taken from reference TRBV5-8 and TRBJ2-5, is EAGVTQSPTHLIKTRGQQATLRCSPISGHTSVYWYQQALGLGLQFLLWYDEGEERNRGNFPPRFSGRQFPNYSSELNVNALELEDSALYLCASSRGVRETQYFGPGTRLLVL.

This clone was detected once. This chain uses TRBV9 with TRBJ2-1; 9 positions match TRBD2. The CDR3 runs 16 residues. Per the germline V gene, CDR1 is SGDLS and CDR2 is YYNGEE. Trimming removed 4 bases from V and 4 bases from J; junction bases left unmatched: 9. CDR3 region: CASSPLGSGGYNEQFF. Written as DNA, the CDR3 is TGTGCCAGCAGCCCTCTGGGGAGCGGGGGGTACAATGAGCAGTTCTTC.

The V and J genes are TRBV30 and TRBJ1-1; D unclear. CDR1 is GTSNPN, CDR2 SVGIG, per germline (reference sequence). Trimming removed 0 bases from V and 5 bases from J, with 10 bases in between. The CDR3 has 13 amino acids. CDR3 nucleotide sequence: TGTGCCTGGAGTGTATGGGGAGGGACTGAAGCTTTCTTT. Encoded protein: CAWSVWGGTEAFF.

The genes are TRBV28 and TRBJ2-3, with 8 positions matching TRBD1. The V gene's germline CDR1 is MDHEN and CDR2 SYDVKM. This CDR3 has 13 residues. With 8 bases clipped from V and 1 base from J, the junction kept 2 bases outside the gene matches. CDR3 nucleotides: TGTGCCAGCCTGACAGGGGGCACAGATACGCAGTATTTT. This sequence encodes CASLTGGTDTQYF. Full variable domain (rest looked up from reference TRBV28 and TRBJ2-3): DVKVTQSSRYLVKRTGEKVFLECVQDMDHENMFWYRQDPGLGLRLIYFSYDVKMKEKGDIPEGYSVSREKKERFSLILESASTNQTSMYLCASLTGGTDTQYFGPGTRLTVL.

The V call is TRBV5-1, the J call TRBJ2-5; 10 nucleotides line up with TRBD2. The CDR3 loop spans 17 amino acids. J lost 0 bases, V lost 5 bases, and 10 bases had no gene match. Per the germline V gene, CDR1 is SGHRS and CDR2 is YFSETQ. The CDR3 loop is CASRTLTTSGNQETQYF. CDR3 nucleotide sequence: TGCGCCAGCAGAACCCTGACCACTAGCGGGAACCAAGAGACCCAGTACTTC.

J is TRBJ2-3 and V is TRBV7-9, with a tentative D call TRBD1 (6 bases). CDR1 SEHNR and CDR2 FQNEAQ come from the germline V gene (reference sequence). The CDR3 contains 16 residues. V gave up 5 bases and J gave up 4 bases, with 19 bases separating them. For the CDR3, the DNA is TGTGCCAGCAGCCCCAGGGGTAGGGGTAACCCAGATACGCAGTATTTT. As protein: CASSPRGRGNPDTQYF. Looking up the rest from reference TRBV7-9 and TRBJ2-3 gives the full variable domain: DTGVSQNPRHKITKRGQNVTFRCDPISEHNRLYWYRQTLGQGPEFLTYFQNEAQLEKSRLLSDRFSAERPKGSFSTLEIQRTEQGDSAMYLCASSPRGRGNPDTQYFGPGTRLTVL.

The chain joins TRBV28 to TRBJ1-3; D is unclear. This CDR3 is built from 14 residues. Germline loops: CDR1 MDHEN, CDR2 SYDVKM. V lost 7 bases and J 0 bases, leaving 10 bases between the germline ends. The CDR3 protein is CASNTESSGNTIYF. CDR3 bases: TGTGCCAGCAATACGGAGAGCTCTGGAAACACCATATATTTT. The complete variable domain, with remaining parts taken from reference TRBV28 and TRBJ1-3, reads DVKVTQSSRYLVKRTGEKVFLECVQDMDHENMFWYRQDPGLGLRLIYFSYDVKMKEKGDIPEGYSVSREKKERFSLILESASTNQTSMYLCASNTESSGNTIYFGEGSWLTVV.

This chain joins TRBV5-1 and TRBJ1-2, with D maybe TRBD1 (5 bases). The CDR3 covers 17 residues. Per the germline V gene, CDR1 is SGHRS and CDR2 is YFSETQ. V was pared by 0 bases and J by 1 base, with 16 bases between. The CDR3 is CASSLVQENRDNYGYTF. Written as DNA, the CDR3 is TGCGCCAGCAGCTTGGTACAGGAGAATAGGGATAACTATGGCTACACCTTC.